This TCR beta chain was identified in a study of blood T cell repertoires in COVID-19. Study in general: Specimens from acute and convalescent COVID-19 originated in the United States, Italy and Spain. In each case, the material was cDNA or gDNA derived from T cells, B-cell-depleted T cells, or PBMCs.

Donors of Cohort 3 who recovered were those that had two negative PCRs, clearance, or symptom resolution. Trimming removed 6 bases from V and 4 bases from J, with 12 bases in between. From germline, CDR1 is SQVTM and CDR2 ANQGSEA. The CDR3 has 12 amino acids. Clones were read by immunoSEQ multiplex PCR, and TCRdb kept only the in-frame ones, dropping some. The sample carries 150,000 to 200,000 clones, around 73% recorded once. V and J are TRBV29-1 and TRBJ1-1; possibly TRBD1 for D (6 bases). The TCR originated in a woman aged 50 to 60 who had recovered from COVID-19. Sequencing was done on a sample of PBMCs or T cells enriched from blood (not recorded which). CDR3 in amino acids: CSVPRGGTEAFF. In nucleotides, the CDR3 is TGCAGCGTCCCTAGGGGGGGCACTGAAGCTTTCTTT.